A single sample gave rise to the 26 T cell receptor beta chains below, sequenced in a study of graft-versus-host responses after intestinal transplantation. Assay used: immunoSEQ multiplex PCR; TCRdb lists only in-frame clones, some missing. The repertoire has around 93,000 clones, 85% to 95% of them found once; the top ten carry around 5.8%. No antigen has been identified for these receptors. Source: unstimulated CD8+ T cells sorted from spleen or lymph node cells, taken before intestinal transplant. Receptor source: a human donor who received an intestinal transplant.

The chain joins TRBV7-9 to TRBJ2-1; possible D gene TRBD2, 5 bases. The germline gives CDR1 SEHNR, CDR2 FQNEAQ (reference sequence). The length of the CDR3 is 19 residues. The V end lost 1 base, the J end lost 5 bases, and 24 bases lay between the germline ends. CDR3 nucleotides: TGTGCCAGCAGCTTAGACATGGGGTGGGCCGAACCGCGGGACAATGAGCAGTTCTTC. It specifies CASSLDMGWAEPRDNEQFF.

The chain combines TRBV6-5 with TRBJ2-1; D remains unclear. Trimming removed 0 bases at V and 4 bases at J, with 4 bases between. The CDR3 is made up of 13 amino acids. The germline V gene encodes CDR1 MNHEY and CDR2 SVGAGI. CDR3 DNA sequence: TGTGCCAGCAGTTACTCGGAGTACAATGAGCAGTTCTTC. Protein product: CASSYSEYNEQFF.

The DNA of the CDR3 is TGTGCCAGCAGCGAAACCTTAACAGGGGGTACTAACTATGGCTACACCTTC. This codes for CASSETLTGGTNYGYTF. The chain uses TRBV28 and TRBJ1-2, with TRBD1 matching 8 bases. Germline-derived CDR1 and CDR2 are MDHEN and SYDVKM. The CDR3 covers 17 residues. V lost 6 bases to trimming and J lost 0 bases; unmatched junction nucleotides: 12.

The chain combines TRBV6-5 with TRBJ2-2, with TRBD2 as a possible D gene (6 bases). Germline V CDR1 and CDR2: MNHEY, SVGAGI. Trimming stripped 5 bases from V and 7 bases from J, with 8 bases between. The CDR3 runs 12 residues. Here the CDR3 DNA reads TGTGCCAGCAGTCAGGGAGGCGGGGAGCTGTTTTTT. As protein: CASSQGGGELFF.

This chain uses TRBV9 with TRBJ2-3; unclear D gene. The CDR3 is 12 residues long. Germline CDR1 reads SGDLS; CDR2 reads YYNGEE. Trimming removed 4 bases at V and 5 bases at J, with 8 bases between. This CDR3 is CASSLVGDTQYF. The CDR3 region has the DNA TGTGCCAGCAGCTTAGTGGGAGATACGCAGTATTTT. Based on the CDR3 plus reference TRBV9 and TRBJ2-3, the full variable domain is DSGVTQTPKHLITATGQRVTLRCSPRSGDLSVYWYQQSLDQGLQFLIQYYNGEERAKGNILERFSAQQFPDLHSELNLSSLELGDSALYFCASSLVGDTQYFGPGTRLTVL.

The chain couples TRBV19 to TRBJ2-1; TRBD2 is a possible D gene (6 bases). Germline V gives CDR1 LNHDA, CDR2 SQIVND (reference sequence). The ends were cut back, 4 bases at V and 5 bases at J, with 15 bases in the middle. This CDR3 is 15 amino acids long. This CDR3 is CASSNLARGDNEQFF. The DNA of the CDR3 is TGTGCCAGTAGTAATCTAGCCCGCGGGGACAATGAGCAGTTCTTC.

The chain joins TRBV11-1 to TRBJ2-1; D unresolved. The CDR3 runs to 14 residues. Germline lookup yields CDR1 SGHAT and CDR2 FQDESV (reference sequence). Trimming took 1 base from V and 7 from J, leaving 11 bases between them. The CDR3 here is CASSLEAVTNEQFF. The CDR3 DNA reads as TGTGCCAGCAGCTTAGAGGCAGTCACGAATGAGCAGTTCTTC.

This chain uses TRBV7-9 with TRBJ2-3; 7 nucleotides agree with TRBD2. The CDR3 extends over 15 amino acids. Germline CDR1 and CDR2: SEHNR and FQNEAQ (reference sequence). The junction had 5 bases not matched to a gene; V was cut back by 0 bases and J by 5 bases. CDR3 nucleotides: TGTGCCAGCAGCTTAGCGCTGGGAGGGCTAGATACGCAGTATTTT. Protein sequence: CASSLALGGLDTQYF. Together with reference TRBV7-9 and TRBJ2-3, the CDR3 gives the full variable domain: DTGVSQNPRHKITKRGQNVTFRCDPISEHNRLYWYRQTLGQGPEFLTYFQNEAQLEKSRLLSDRFSAERPKGSFSTLEIQRTEQGDSAMYLCASSLALGGLDTQYFGPGTRLTVL.

Details on this clone: The junction departs from germline at one end; a sequencing error may be responsible. The same CDR3 also results from other DNA sequences found in this sample. The CDR3 bases are TGTGCCAGCAGCGTAGAGGGGGCAGCTTACAACGAGCAGTTCTTC. Its protein product is CASSVEGAAYNEQFF. The V and J genes are TRBV9 and TRBJ2-1; the match to TRBD1 covers 7 bases. Germline V gene data show CDR1 as SGDLS and CDR2 as YYNGEE. The CDR3 loop spans 15 amino acids.

Of note for this clone: An end of the junction does not agree with germline; a read error may underlie this. The V call is TRBV19, the J call TRBJ1-2; D perhaps matches TRBD1 (5 bases). The CDR3 is 14 amino acids. Germline CDR1 is LNHDA and CDR2 is SQIVND (reference sequence). The CDR3 DNA is TGTGCCAGTAGTATGTACCCCGACAGTCGCTCCCAAGCCTTC. Amino acids: CASSMYPDSRSQAF.

This sequence joins TRBV7-9 and TRBJ1-5; D remains ambiguous. The germline V and J ends were trimmed by 5 bases and 5 bases, with 10 bases remaining between them. The CDR3 is made up of 13 amino acids. Germline values: CDR1 SEHNR, CDR2 FQNEAQ (reference sequence). The CDR3 is CASSKRNHQPQHF. CDR3 coding DNA: TGTGCCAGCAGCAAACGAAATCATCAGCCCCAGCATTTT.

This chain connects TRBV12-5 to TRBJ2-2; D uncertain. This CDR3 comprises 12 residues. The germline gives CDR1 LGHNT, CDR2 FRNRAP. V lost 7 bases and J lost 4, with 7 bases in between. CDR3 protein: CASEAVTGELFF. The CDR3, as DNA: TGTGCTAGTGAGGCTGTCACCGGGGAGCTGTTTTTT.

The CDR3 here is CASSLWSSAYSTDTQYF. DNA for the CDR3: TGTGCCAGCAGCTTATGGTCCAGCGCGTATAGCACAGATACGCAGTATTTT. The chain joins TRBV7-6 to TRBJ2-3; the D is unclear. Germline lookup yields CDR1 SGHVS and CDR2 FNYEAQ. This CDR3 has 17 amino acids. Trimming shortened V by 2 bases and J by 0 bases, and 15 bases separated the two germline ends.

The chain couples TRBV9 to TRBJ2-7; TRBD2 matches at 10 bases. The germline V gene encodes CDR1 SGDLS and CDR2 YYNGEE. Trimming removed 0 bases from V and 5 bases from J; junction bases left unmatched: 8. This CDR3 region has 16 residues. The CDR3 coding sequence is TGTGCCAGCAGCGTAGGGTCGGCTAGCGGGGGCAACGAGCAGTACTTC. It codes for CASSVGSASGGNEQYF. Full variable domain (outside the CDR3, taken from reference TRBV9 and TRBJ2-7): DSGVTQTPKHLITATGQRVTLRCSPRSGDLSVYWYQQSLDQGLQFLIQYYNGEERAKGNILERFSAQQFPDLHSELNLSSLELGDSALYFCASSVGSASGGNEQYFGPGTRLTVT.

A note on this clone: Additional DNA sequences in this sample encode the identical CDR3. The chain employs TRBV7-9 and TRBJ2-7; D could derive from TRBD1 or TRBD2 (7 bases each). V lost 4 bases and J lost 3, with 13 bases in between. The germline CDR1 and CDR2 sequences are SEHNR and FQNEAQ (reference sequence). This CDR3 region has 14 residues. CDR3 loop: CASSWSGTDYEQYF. As DNA, the CDR3 is TGTGCCAGCAGCTGGAGCGGGACAGACTACGAGCAGTACTTC. The full variable domain, its missing parts supplied by reference TRBV7-9 and TRBJ2-7, is DTGVSQNPRHKITKRGQNVTFRCDPISEHNRLYWYRQTLGQGPEFLTYFQNEAQLEKSRLLSDRFSAERPKGSFSTLEIQRTEQGDSAMYLCASSWSGTDYEQYFGPGTRLTVT.

The chain carries TRBV7-9 and TRBJ2-7; 9 positions match TRBD1. Germline values: CDR1 SEHNR, CDR2 FQNEAQ (reference sequence). J was trimmed by 2 bases and V by 5 bases; bases with no gene match: 13. The CDR3 extends over 17 amino acids. The DNA of the CDR3 is TGTGCCAGCAGCCAATCAACAGGGGGCCTTGATGCCTACGAGCAGTACTTC. This translates into CASSQSTGGLDAYEQYF.

The chain links TRBV13 to TRBJ2-7; 7 bases are shared with TRBD2. The CDR3 consists of 17 residues. Germline CDR1 PRHDT, CDR2 FYEKMQ (reference sequence). With 5 bases clipped from V and 3 bases from J, the junction kept 16 bases outside the gene matches. The CDR3 coding sequence is TGTGCCAGCAGCCCCTGGGCAGGGCGGGGGTTTCACTACGAGCAGTACTTC. Its translation is CASSPWAGRGFHYEQYF.

Comment on this clone: One junction end does not reproduce the germline sequence, and a read error may be involved. This chain connects TRBV19 to TRBJ1-2, with 8 bases that match TRBD1. The germline V gene has CDR1 LNHDA and CDR2 SQIVND (reference sequence). This CDR3 spans 17 amino acids. The CDR3 nucleotides are TGTGCCAGTAGTTTAGACGAGAGGGACAGGTCGTTCTATGGCTACACCTTC. This translates into CASSLDERDRSFYGYTF.

The chain combines TRBV27 with TRBJ2-7; D remains ambiguous. V was trimmed by 2 bases and J by 5 bases, leaving 10 bases between them. This CDR3 has 13 residues. Germline CDR1 reads MNHEY; CDR2 reads SMNVEV (reference sequence). The CDR3 DNA reads TGTGCCAGCAGTTTAACAGCCCCAGACGAGCAGTACTTC. It encodes CASSLTAPDEQYF.

V is TRBV9 and J is TRBJ1-1; D uncertain. The V end was cut by 3 bases, the J end by 0 bases, with 15 bases between. This CDR3 spans 16 amino acids. Per germline, CDR1 SGDLS and CDR2 YYNGEE. The CDR3 DNA is TGTGCCAGCAGCGCCATAAGACCGAGTTTGAACACTGAAGCTTTCTTT. Translating gives CASSAIRPSLNTEAFF. Complete variable domain (other parts from reference TRBV9 and TRBJ1-1): DSGVTQTPKHLITATGQRVTLRCSPRSGDLSVYWYQQSLDQGLQFLIQYYNGEERAKGNILERFSAQQFPDLHSELNLSSLELGDSALYFCASSAIRPSLNTEAFFGQGTRLTVV.

The chain carries TRBV7-9 and TRBJ1-6; TRBD1 might be the D (6 bases). V dropped 4 bases and J dropped 6 bases, with 19 bases sitting between them. Germline assignment: CDR1 SEHNR and CDR2 FQNEAQ (reference sequence). The CDR3 extends over 17 amino acids. As DNA, the CDR3 is TGTGCCAGCAGCTCGGGAGAGGCAGGGGTTATTAATTCACCCCTCCACTTT. Protein: CASSSGEAGVINSPLHF.

The chain is built from TRBV5-1 and TRBJ1-1; 7 positions agree with TRBD1. The V segment lost 5 bases and the J segment 0 bases; nucleotides outside the gene matches: 7. The CDR3 has 15 amino acids. Germline CDR1 reads SGHRS; CDR2 reads YFSETQ. The CDR3 loop reads CASSRGTDMNTEAFF. The DNA for the CDR3 is TGCGCCAGCAGTAGGGGGACAGACATGAACACTGAAGCTTTCTTT.

This chain connects TRBV10-1 to TRBJ2-7; D remains unclear. Per germline, CDR1 WNHNN and CDR2 SYGVQD (reference sequence). CDR3 length: 10 amino acids. Trimming pared 3 bases from V and 5 bases from J, leaving 2 bases between. CDR3 sequence: CASSDDEQYF. CDR3 DNA: TGCGCCAGCAGTGACGACGAGCAGTACTTC.

V usage is TRBV9 and J usage is TRBJ1-5; D is possibly TRBD1 (5 bases). Germline-derived CDR1 and CDR2 are SGDLS and YYNGEE. Deletions cut 6 bases from V and 4 bases from J, with 14 bases between. CDR3 size: 14 residues. In DNA, the CDR3 is TGTGCCAGCAACTTATGGGGCGGGAATCAGCCCCAGCATTTT. Its protein product is CASNLWGGNQPQHF.

V usage is TRBV7-3 and J usage is TRBJ2-6; D call uncertain. Germline loops: CDR1 SGHTA, CDR2 FQGTGA. Trimming stripped 2 bases from V and 0 bases from J, with 5 bases between. The CDR3 extends over 15 amino acids. CDR3 nucleotide sequence: TGTGCCAGCAGCTTATATCACTCTGGGGCCAACGTCCTGACTTTC. Its translation is CASSLYHSGANVLTF.

The chain combines TRBV10-3 with TRBJ2-7, with 7 positions matching TRBD2. Germline CDR1 ENHRY, CDR2 SYGVKD. The CDR3 totals 16 residues. With 7 bases clipped from V and 2 bases from J, the junction kept 14 bases outside the gene matches. DNA for the CDR3: TGTGCCATCACTAATACTGGACTAGGTACGACCTACGAGCAGTACTTC. As protein: CAITNTGLGTTYEQYF.